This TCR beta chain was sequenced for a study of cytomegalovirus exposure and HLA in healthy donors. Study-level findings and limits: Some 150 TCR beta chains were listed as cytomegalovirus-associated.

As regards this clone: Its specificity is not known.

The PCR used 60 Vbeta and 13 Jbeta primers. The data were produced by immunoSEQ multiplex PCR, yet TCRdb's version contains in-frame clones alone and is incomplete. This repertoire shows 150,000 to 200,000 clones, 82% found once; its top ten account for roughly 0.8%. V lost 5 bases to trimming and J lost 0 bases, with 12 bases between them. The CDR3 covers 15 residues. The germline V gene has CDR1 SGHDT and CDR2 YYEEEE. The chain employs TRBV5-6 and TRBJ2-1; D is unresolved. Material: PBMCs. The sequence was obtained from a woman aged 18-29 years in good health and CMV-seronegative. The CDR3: CASSGTVSSYNEQFF. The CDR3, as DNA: TGTGCCAGCAGTGGAACAGTTAGCTCCTACAATGAGCAGTTCTTC.